The rows below give T cell receptor beta chains drawn from one sample of a study of blood T cells in healthy people across ages. TCRdb called the 5' RACE reads again in MiXCR, with one record for every CDR3 protein. The data show roughly 860,000 distinct CDR3 sequences, approximately 67% seen once. The sample taken for sequencing was blood. The receptors here all came from a man aged 25-40 years in good health. Each CDR3 is given with its conserved first and last residue. The order of the fields is D gene, V gene, clone size, J gene, CDR3 protein, CDR3 DNA. A D gene is named only where the DNA matches it firmly. Part of the rows lack a size; the others show once, few, many or a class for expanded clones.

>NA|TRBV4-2|NA|TRBJ1-1
CASSQEAGGNTEAFF
TGTGCCAGCAGCCAAGAGGCAGGAGGGAACACTGAAGCTTTCTTT
>TRBD2|TRBV3-1|NA|TRBJ2-3
CASSRLIGTSSTDTQYF
TGTGCCAGCAGCCGATTAATCGGGACTAGCAGCACAGATACGCAGTATTTT
>TRBD1|TRBV4-2|NA|TRBJ2-3
CASSQGDRAGDTQYF
TGTGCCAGCAGCCAAGGGGACAGGGCAGGGGATACGCAGTATTTT
>NA|TRBV29-1|NA|TRBJ1-2
CSVMPTAGTQYGYTF
TGCAGCGTAATGCCGACCGCCGGGACGCAATATGGCTACACCTTC
>NA|TRBV9|NA|TRBJ2-5
CASSFQGMGETQYF
TGTGCCAGCAGCTTCCAGGGGATGGGGGAGACCCAGTACTTC
>NA|TRBV20-1|NA|TRBJ2-1
CSANTADGSHNEQFF
TGCAGTGCCAACACAGCCGACGGGTCACACAATGAGCAGTTCTTC
>TRBD1|TRBV5-1|NA|TRBJ1-5
CASSQGQVDQPQHF
TGCGCCAGCAGCCAGGGACAGGTGGACCAGCCCCAGCATTTT
>NA|TRBV18|few|TRBJ1-1
CASSPPRGTEAFF
TGTGCCAGCTCACCCCCAAGGGGCACTGAAGCTTTCTTT
>NA|TRBV7-2|few|TRBJ2-5
CASSLQGMFQETQYF
TGTGCCAGCAGCTTGCAGGGGATGTTCCAAGAGACCCAGTACTTC
>NA|TRBV20-1|few|TRBJ2-7
CSASDLKYPYEQYF
TGCAGTGCTAGCGATCTCAAGTACCCCTACGAGCAGTACTTC
>NA|TRBV27|once|TRBJ2-7
CASSFSRGDEQYF
TGTGCCAGCAGTTTCAGTAGGGGGGACGAGCAGTACTTC
>NA|TRBV12-3/TRBV12-4|NA|TRBJ1-5
CASSFSGFGQPQHF
TGTGCCAGCAGTTTCTCAGGGTTCGGGCAGCCCCAGCATTTT
>NA|TRBV28|NA|TRBJ2-7
CASSFKEGEYF
TGTGCCAGCAGTTTTAAGGAAGGGGAGTACTTC
>NA|TRBV6-2/TRBV6-3|NA|TRBJ1-1
CASSDLTQRAEAFF
TGTGCCAGCAGTGATCTAACACAGCGCGCGGAAGCTTTCTTT
>NA|TRBV9|NA|TRBJ2-3
CASSVEWGGTDTQYF
TGTGCCAGCAGCGTAGAGTGGGGTGGCACAGATACGCAGTATTTT
>NA|TRBV6-5|NA|TRBJ2-3
CASSYGKPSSTDTQYF
TGTGCCAGCAGTTACGGCAAGCCCTCTAGCACAGATACGCAGTATTTT
>TRBD2|TRBV29-1|NA|TRBJ2-7
CSVDSGGSYEQYF
TGCAGCGTTGATAGCGGGGGCTCCTACGAGCAGTACTTC
>TRBD2|TRBV28|NA|TRBJ2-5
CASSSPGLATTRKETQYF
TGTGCCAGCAGTTCCCCGGGACTAGCGACTACTAGGAAAGAGACCCAGTACTTC
>NA|TRBV7-9|NA|TRBJ2-4
CASSPDFAGNIQYF
TGTGCCAGCAGTCCCGATTTTGCGGGAAACATTCAGTACTTC
>NA|TRBV6-1|once|TRBJ2-5
CASSPTRGAKETQYF
TGTGCCAGCAGTCCTACAAGGGGGGCGAAGGAGACCCAGTACTTC
>TRBD1|TRBV6-2/TRBV6-3|NA|TRBJ2-6
CASSYGDRAGANVLTF
TGTGCCAGCAGTTACGGGGACAGGGCTGGGGCCAACGTCCTGACTTTC
>NA|TRBV12-3/TRBV12-4|NA|TRBJ1-2
CASSLGQDFNYGYTF
TGTGCCAGCAGTTTAGGGCAGGACTTTAACTATGGCTACACCTTC
>NA|TRBV7-2|NA|TRBJ2-2
CASSPRRDGELFF
TGTGCCAGCAGCCCCCGCCGGGACGGGGAGCTGTTTTTT
>TRBD2|TRBV6-2/TRBV6-3|NA|TRBJ2-3
CASSFRRGAADTQYF
TGTGCCAGCAGTTTTCGGCGGGGGGCTGCAGATACGCAGTATTTT
>NA|TRBV7-2|few|TRBJ2-1
CASSLILYNEQFF
TGTGCCAGCAGCTTAATCCTGTACAATGAGCAGTTCTTC
>NA|TRBV6-1|NA|TRBJ2-1
CASSKQQGRNSNEQFF
TGTGCCAGCAGTAAGCAACAGGGTCGGAATTCCAATGAGCAGTTCTTC
>TRBD2|TRBV9|few|TRBJ2-7
CASSGSGSTYEQYF
TGTGCCAGCAGCGGAAGCGGGAGTACCTACGAGCAGTACTTC
>NA|TRBV10-3|NA|TRBJ2-2
CAISESRESTGELFF
TGTGCCATCAGTGAGAGCAGGGAAAGCACCGGGGAGCTGTTTTTT
>NA|TRBV9|NA|TRBJ1-1
CASSVEFGGGEAFF
TGTGCCAGCAGCGTAGAATTTGGGGGCGGGGAAGCTTTCTTT
>TRBD1|TRBV6-5|NA|TRBJ2-1
CASSPGTGIDEQFF
TGTGCCAGCAGTCCGGGGACAGGGATCGATGAGCAGTTCTTC
>NA|TRBV5-1|NA|TRBJ2-7
CASSLATGGRTYEQYF
TGCGCCAGCAGCTTGGCCACGGGCGGCCGAACCTACGAGCAGTACTTC
>NA|TRBV5-1|NA|TRBJ2-3
CASSPGGGLIFTDTQYF
TGCGCCAGCAGCCCCGGAGGGGGGCTGATCTTCACAGATACGCAGTATTTT
>NA|TRBV7-9|few|TRBJ1-5
CASSLGAGQPQHF
TGTGCCAGCAGCTTGGGGGCTGGGCAGCCCCAGCATTTT
>NA|TRBV6-6|NA|TRBJ2-5
CACSYTGKTQETQYF
TGTGCCTGCAGTTATACAGGAAAGACCCAAGAGACCCAGTACTTC
>TRBD2|TRBV4-2|NA|TRBJ2-1
CASSGLVGRGEQFF
TGTGCCAGCAGCGGACTAGTGGGTCGAGGTGAGCAGTTCTTC
>NA|TRBV6-1|NA|TRBJ1-2
CASSEAGPSYGYTF
TGTGCCAGCAGTGAAGCAGGCCCGTCCTATGGCTACACCTTC
>NA|TRBV10-3|NA|TRBJ2-1
CAISESASGFNEQFF
TGTGCCATCAGTGAGTCGGCGTCAGGGTTCAATGAGCAGTTCTTC
>NA|TRBV6-5|once|TRBJ1-5
CASSYPPAYSNQPQHF
TGTGCCAGCAGTTACCCCCCGGCATATAGCAATCAGCCCCAGCATTTT
>NA|TRBV7-9|NA|TRBJ1-2
CASSSSHDLNGGYTF
TGTGCCAGCAGCTCCTCCCATGACCTGAACGGTGGCTACACCTTC
>NA|TRBV4-3|NA|TRBJ2-2
CASSQDTRRLFF
TGCGCCAGCAGCCAGGACACGCGGCGGCTGTTTTTT
>NA|TRBV7-2|NA|TRBJ2-3
CASSLVGITQYF
TGTGCCAGCAGCTTAGTCGGGATAACGCAGTATTTT
>NA|TRBV6-6|NA|TRBJ2-3
CASSYGGAISALDTQYF
TGTGCCAGCAGTTACGGTGGAGCTATTTCCGCCTTAGATACGCAGTATTTT
>TRBD2|TRBV7-8|few|TRBJ2-3
CASSGEGRRTQYF
TGTGCCAGCAGCGGGGAGGGCCGGAGGACGCAGTATTTT
>NA|TRBV30|NA|TRBJ2-6
CAWNLYSGANVLTF
TGTGCCTGGAATCTCTACTCTGGGGCCAACGTCCTGACTTTC
>NA|TRBV6-1|NA|TRBJ2-7
CASRSAGTSTTPQYF
TGTGCCAGCAGATCAGCCGGGACATCAACCACCCCACAGTACTTC
>NA|TRBV27|few|TRBJ2-1
CASSSRDLPYNEQFF
TGTGCCAGCAGTTCCCGGGACTTACCCTACAATGAGCAGTTCTTC
>NA|TRBV9|NA|TRBJ1-4
CASSLGQRATNEKLFF
TGTGCCAGCAGCCTCGGACAGCGAGCAACTAATGAAAAACTGTTTTTT
>TRBD1|TRBV28|NA|TRBJ2-5
CASRTTGQGIGTQYF
TGTGCCAGCAGAACCACGGGACAGGGGATCGGGACCCAGTACTTC
>TRBD2|TRBV7-9|few|TRBJ2-5
CASSLTGRAQYF
TGTGCCAGCAGTTTAACGGGGAGGGCCCAGTACTTC
>NA|TRBV7-6|NA|TRBJ1-2
CASGFAGSSGGYTF
TGTGCCAGCGGATTTGCAGGGAGCTCGGGGGGCTACACCTTC
>TRBD2|TRBV7-2|NA|TRBJ2-5
CASSLAAGGPVVTQYF
TGTGCCAGCAGCTTAGCCGCGGGGGGTCCGGTGGTGACCCAGTACTTC
>NA|TRBV7-3|NA|TRBJ2-3
CASSLDGREHYGDTQYF
TGTGCCAGCAGCTTAGACGGACGAGAGCATTACGGAGATACGCAGTATTTT
>NA|TRBV4-3|few|TRBJ2-1
CASSQRSYNEQFF
TGCGCCAGCAGCCAACGAAGCTACAATGAGCAGTTCTTC
>NA|TRBV10-1|NA|TRBJ2-5
CASSESTRPRQETQYF
TGCGCCAGCAGTGAGTCTACAAGGCCGCGACAAGAGACCCAGTACTTC
>NA|TRBV28|NA|TRBJ1-5
CASSPRQYPQHF
TGTGCCAGCAGCCCCCGACAGTATCCCCAGCATTTT
>TRBD1|TRBV7-9|NA|TRBJ1-6
CASSIDRAPSPLHF
TGTGCCAGCAGCATTGACAGGGCCCCTTCACCCCTCCACTTT
>NA|TRBV20-1|NA|TRBJ1-1
CSARDDGGRSSTEAFF
TGCAGTGCTAGAGATGATGGAGGCAGAAGCTCCACTGAAGCTTTCTTT